The entry below gives a single TCR beta chain sequence along with its context. The data derive from a study of T cell responses to AZD1222 COVID-19 vaccine. Profiling relied on immunoSEQ multiplex PCR, and the TCRdb table lists in-frame clones only, not all of them. The sample shows about 92,000 clones, 90% of them seen only once. Trimming cost V 2 bases and J 7 bases; bases outside gene matches: 4. CDR3 length: 14 residues. Germline CDR1 reads MDHEN; CDR2 reads SYDVKM. This clonotype was obtained from an adult in good health. The material sequenced was peripheral blood, taken on day 0 of AZD1222 vaccination. The chain employs TRBV28 and TRBJ2-7, with 11 bases that match TRBD1. CDR3 amino acids: CASSLGQGAREQYF. The CDR3 region has the DNA TGTGCCAGCAGTTTAGGACAGGGGGCACGGGAGCAGTACTTC.